Reported below is one TCR beta chain. The data originate from a study of blood T cell repertoires in COVID-19. The overall study: COVID-19 samples collected from the United States, Italy and Spain covered acute and convalescent phases. PBMCs, B-cell-depleted T cells, or T cells provided the cDNA or gDNA that made up the material.

As originally analysed: Counts of nucleated cells, estimated from reference gene primer amplification, were obtained. Repertoires were generated with immunoSEQ multiplex PCR, while TCRdb's copy carries only in-frame clones and drops some. The DNA gave D and trimming, while V, J and clone size come from that table. In the table there are about 210,000 clones, about 79% of which are singletons. Between the trimmed V and J ends, which lost 7 bases and 2 bases, there was a span of 13 bases. Germline CDR1 and CDR2: SGHRS and YFSETQ. CDR3 length equals 14 residues. The chain carries TRBV5-1 and TRBJ1-3; TRBD1 is a possible D gene (6 bases). This TCR came from a man in his forties who had recovered from COVID-19. The sequencing input was peripheral blood. The CDR3 DNA reads as TGCGCCAGCGGCGAGACAGGACCTGGAAACACCATATATTTT. Translating gives CASGETGPGNTIYF.